This T cell receptor beta chain appears in the sequencing data of a study of blood T cell repertoires in COVID-19. Produced via immunoSEQ multiplex PCR; TCRdb's table is partial and in-frame only. Altogether 350,000 to 450,000 clones are present, 70% to 90% being singletons, with the ten largest covering roughly 1.4%. The study assigned cohorts using participant-reported clinical history. The clonotype comes from a woman aged 18-29 years who had been exposed to COVID-19. Material for sequencing was PBMCs or T cells enriched from blood (not recorded which).

The CDR3 nucleotides are TGTGCCACGGACAGTTCTAGCAATCAGCCCCAGCATTTT. Protein: CATDSSSNQPQHF. The chain combines TRBV2 with TRBJ1-5; tentatively, D is TRBD1 (6 bases). The CDR3 runs to 13 residues. The germline V and J ends were trimmed by 10 bases and 0 bases, with 10 bases remaining between them. Germline lookup yields CDR1 SNHLY and CDR2 FYNNEI.